This entry lists 21 T cell receptor beta chains sequenced from one sample in a study of T cell responses to AZD1222 COVID-19 vaccine (dated by TCRdb to the early 2020s). Per the publication, the time point label means: about 28 days (+/-7) after the second vaccine dose. Library method: the immunoSEQ multiplex PCR assay. TCRdb re-hosts the immuneACCESS table, in-frame sequences only. Its copies lack some clones; in the studies checked, an unresolved V gene accounts for under half of them, and the cause for the rest is not known. The sample records roughly 150,000 clones, about 92% of which are singletons. The top ten hold roughly 3.4% of the sample. Here the sequenced sample was peripheral blood, taken 28 days after the second AZD1222 dose. The receptor set was obtained from an adult who received the AZD1222 COVID-19 vaccine.

The rearrangement uses TRBV21-1 and TRBJ2-5. TRBV21-1 corresponds to a pseudogene. The CDR3 consists of 11 residues. CDR3 DNA sequence: TGTGCCAGCAGCGCAAGAGAGACCCAGTACTTC. Protein sequence: CASSARETQYF.

The J gene is TRBJ1-2, the V gene TRBV12-3 or TRBV12-4, with D uncertain. Trimming took off 6 bases at V and 6 bases at J, with 11 bases between the two ends. This CDR3 contains 12 residues. The CDR3 spells CASSLGRDGYTF. CDR3 sequence (DNA): TGTGCCAGCAGCCTAGGCAGAGATGGCTACACCTTC.

The V and J genes are TRBV6-2 or TRBV6-3 and TRBJ1-4; the match to TRBD1 covers 7 bases. The junction had 2 bases not matched to a gene; V was cut back by 4 bases and J by 0 bases. The CDR3 has 15 amino acids. Germline V gives CDR1 MNHEY, CDR2 SVGEGT. CDR3 region: CASSSGQATNEKLFF. The CDR3 region has the DNA TGTGCCAGCAGTTCTGGACAGGCAACTAATGAAAAACTGTTTTTT.

The rearrangement links TRBV3-1 (or the pseudogene TRBV3-2) to TRBJ1-2; D may be TRBD1 (5 bases). This CDR3 region has 13 residues. Trimming removed 1 base at V and 8 bases at J, with 11 bases between. Germline assignment: CDR1 LGHDT and CDR2 YNNKEL (reference sequence). DNA of the CDR3: TGTGCCAGCAGCCAAGGCAGGGCTGGAGGCTACACCTTC. It specifies CASSQGRAGGYTF.

The chain uses TRBV7-8 and TRBJ1-5, with D hard to call. The ends were cut back, 5 bases at V and 4 bases at J, with 15 bases in the middle. The CDR3 is made up of 15 amino acids. Per germline, CDR1 SGHVS and CDR2 FQNEAQ. The CDR3 DNA reads as TGTGCCAGCAGCGGGTCTTCTCTCAGTAATCAGCCCCAGCATTTT. This sequence encodes CASSGSSLSNQPQHF. Full variable domain (missing parts from reference TRBV7-8 and TRBJ1-5): GAGVSQSPRYKVAKRGQDVALRCDPISGHVSLFWYQQALGQGPEFLTYFQNEAQLDKSGLPSDRFFAERPEGSVSTLKIQRTQQEDSAVYLCASSGSSLSNQPQHFGDGTRLSIL.

The V gene is TRBV7-2, the J gene TRBJ2-1; D unclear. CDR3 length: 13 residues. Trimming took off 2 bases at V and 4 bases at J, with 6 bases between the two ends. The V gene's germline CDR1 is SGHTA and CDR2 FQGNSA. CDR3 nucleotide sequence: TGTGCCAGCAGCTTAAGACAATACAATGAGCAGTTCTTC. It is translated as CASSLRQYNEQFF.

This chain joins TRBV28 and TRBJ1-1; no reliable D call. CDR3 length equals 13 residues. Trimming stripped 3 bases from V and 6 bases from J, with 11 bases between. Germline assignment: CDR1 MDHEN and CDR2 SYDVKM. The CDR3 sequence: CASSFRGRAEAFF. The CDR3 bases are TGTGCCAGCAGTTTCCGGGGTCGCGCTGAAGCTTTCTTT. The full variable domain, in which reference TRBV28 and TRBJ1-1 provide the parts outside the CDR3, is DVKVTQSSRYLVKRTGEKVFLECVQDMDHENMFWYRQDPGLGLRLIYFSYDVKMKEKGDIPEGYSVSREKKERFSLILESASTNQTSMYLCASSFRGRAEAFFGQGTRLTVV.

The chain couples TRBV5-4 to TRBJ1-2; a weak D match, TRBD1 (5 bases). The germline V and J ends were trimmed by 3 bases and 0 bases, with 9 bases remaining between them. CDR3 length equals 14 residues. Germline CDR1 is SGHNT and CDR2 is YYREEE (reference sequence). CDR3: CASSSGTTNYGYTF. CDR3 nucleotide sequence: TGTGCCAGCAGCTCCGGGACCACTAACTATGGCTACACCTTC. The variable domain in full, completed from reference TRBV5-4 and TRBJ1-2, reads ETGVTQSPTHLIKTRGQQVTLRCSSQSGHNTVSWYQQALGQGPQFIFQYYREEENGRGNFPPRFSGLQFPNYSSELNVNALELDDSALYLCASSSGTTNYGYTFGSGTRLTVV.

J is TRBJ2-7 and V is TRBV20-1, with D unresolved. The CDR3 spans 11 residues. CDR1 is DFQATT and CDR2 is SNEGSKA in the germline V gene (reference sequence). V was pared by 1 base and J by 3 bases, with 4 bases between. The CDR3 coding sequence is TGCAGTGCTAGAGTCATCTACGAGCAGTACTTC. This translates into CSARVIYEQYF.

This clone has only one observation. The chain carries TRBV20-1 and TRBJ2-2, with D uncertain. CDR3 length: 12 amino acids. The V gene's germline CDR1 is DFQATT and CDR2 SNEGSKA (reference sequence). Deletions cut 3 bases from V and 6 bases from J, with 8 bases between. The CDR3 DNA is TGCAGTGCTAGTAGGCAGGCCGGGGAGCTGTTTTTT. Its translation is CSASRQAGELFF.

CDR3 DNA: TGTGCCAGCCACAGTGGGATAAGCCTTTTCACAGATACGCAGTATTTT. Its translation is CASHSGISLFTDTQYF. This chain links TRBV2 with TRBJ2-3; no definite D call. CDR3 length: 16 amino acids. Trimming took 8 bases from V and 2 from J, leaving 20 bases between them. The germline gives CDR1 SNHLY, CDR2 FYNNEI. Full variable domain (outside the CDR3, taken from reference TRBV2 and TRBJ2-3): EPEVTQTPSHQVTQMGQEVILRCVPISNHLYFYWYRQILGQKVEFLVSFYNNEISEKSEIFDDQFSVERPDGSNFTLKIRSTKLEDSAMYFCASHSGISLFTDTQYFGPGTRLTVL.

This chain joins TRBV5-4 and TRBJ2-3, with TRBD2 identical over 8 bases. The J segment lost 3 bases and the V segment lost 4 bases, leaving 10 bases of the junction unmatched. This CDR3 is built from 16 residues. The germline V gene encodes CDR1 SGHNT and CDR2 YYREEE (reference sequence). CDR3 protein: CASSVAPSGLTDTQYF. CDR3 nucleotides: TGTGCCAGCAGCGTGGCCCCTAGCGGGTTGACAGATACGCAGTATTTT.

The V and J genes are TRBV5-1 and TRBJ2-6; D unresolved. The CDR3 has 15 amino acids. Germline V gene data show CDR1 as SGHRS and CDR2 as YFSETQ. V shed 0 bases and J shed 0 bases, with 4 bases lying between them. For the CDR3, the DNA is TGCGCCAGCAGCTTGGAGGCCTCTGGGGCCAACGTCCTGACTTTC. Translated, it gives CASSLEASGANVLTF.

The genes are TRBV20-1 and TRBJ1-2, with unresolved D. V was cut by 3 bases and J by 6 bases, with 8 bases left in between. The germline V gene has CDR1 DFQATT and CDR2 SNEGSKA (reference sequence). This CDR3 region has 11 residues. CDR3 in amino acids: CSARVGNGYTF. The CDR3 DNA follows: TGCAGTGCTAGGGTGGGAAATGGCTACACCTTC.

This chain uses TRBV25-1 with TRBJ1-2; D remains unclear. Trimming left V 1 base short and J 4 bases short, with 10 bases between. Germline CDR1 is MGHDK and CDR2 is SYGVNS. The CDR3 spans 14 residues. CDR3 sequence reads: CASSEFSGLYGYTF. The CDR3 bases are TGTGCCAGCAGTGAATTCTCGGGCCTCTATGGCTACACCTTC.

The chain combines TRBV10-2 with TRBJ2-1; 8 nucleotides align to TRBD2. Germline V gene sequence: CDR1 WSHSY, CDR2 SAAADI. This CDR3 has 18 residues. Trimming removed 3 bases from V and 8 bases from J; junction bases left unmatched: 18. This CDR3 reads CASSDRLGDSGMKYEQFF. The CDR3 DNA reads as TGCGCCAGCAGTGATCGCCTCGGGGATAGCGGGATGAAATATGAGCAGTTCTTC.

There are a few counts of this clone. The chain couples TRBV6-5 to TRBJ1-1; maybe TRBD1 (5 bases). This CDR3 has 13 residues. Trimming pared 2 bases from V and 1 base from J, leaving 5 bases between. CDR1 is MNHEY and CDR2 is SVGAGI in the germline V gene. This CDR3 reads CASSYGGNTEAFF. CDR3 DNA sequence: TGTGCCAGCAGTTACGGGGGGAACACTGAAGCTTTCTTT.

This chain joins TRBV6-5 and TRBJ2-1, with D uncertain. From germline, CDR1 is MNHEY and CDR2 SVGAGI. V lost 6 bases, J lost 6 bases, and 9 bases lay in between. The CDR3 length is 12 residues. This CDR3 reads CASSSGLNEQFF. Written as DNA, the CDR3 is TGTGCCAGCAGCTCGGGCCTCAATGAGCAGTTCTTC.

The V call is TRBV4-1, the J call TRBJ2-2; D is perhaps TRBD1 (5 bases). The V gene's germline CDR1 is MGHRA and CDR2 YSYEKL. V was trimmed by 0 bases and J by 7 bases, leaving 15 bases between them. The CDR3 extends over 16 amino acids. CDR3 in DNA: TGCGCCAGCAGCCAAGACCAGGGTGGATTAGGCGGGGAGCTGTTTTTT. This sequence encodes CASSQDQGGLGGELFF.

The V gene is TRBV11-3, the J gene TRBJ1-1; no firm D call. The CDR3 is 13 amino acids. CDR1 and CDR2 (germline): SGHNT, YENEEA. V was pared by 4 bases and J by 4 bases, with 10 bases between. The CDR3 reads CASSSMSGTEAFF. The CDR3 DNA reads as TGTGCCAGCAGCTCCATGTCCGGCACTGAAGCTTTCTTT.

V is TRBV19 and J is TRBJ2-7; perhaps TRBD1 as D (6 bases). Trimming cost V 1 base and J 5 bases, with 12 bases left between them. This CDR3 contains 14 residues. Looked up from germline, CDR1 is LNHDA and CDR2 is SQIVND (reference sequence). CDR3 DNA: TGTGCCAGTAGTATAGGACAGGTTACCGACGAGCAGTACTTC. It yields the protein CASSIGQVTDEQYF.